The 19 T cell receptor beta chains presented below share a single source sample, sequenced in a study of T-cell memory formation after mild COVID-19. TCRdb independently ran MiXCR on the 5' RACE reads; one entry per CDR3 protein. The sample lists 470,000 or so distinct CDR3 sequences, nearly 25% occurring once. Sequencing was done on a sample of PBMCs or a T cell subset sorted from them (not recorded which). The origin of the receptors is an adult woman who had mild COVID-19 (a few samples of this study predate the infection). Cell type and time point are not known.

Many counts were recorded for this clonotype. This sequence joins TRBV20-1 and TRBJ2-5, with D perhaps TRBD2 (6 bases). Germline V gene lookup returns CDR1 DFQATT and CDR2 SNEGSKA (reference sequence). The CDR3 contains 18 residues. Deletions cut 0 bases from V and 2 bases from J, with 22 bases between. CDR3 sequence reads: CSARDFDRLVGGQETQYF. DNA for the CDR3: TGCAGTGCTAGAGATTTCGACCGACTAGTAGGCGGACAAGAGACCCAGTACTTC.

The chain has TRBV7-6 and TRBJ2-4; 7 bases are a match to TRBD1. V shed 5 bases and J 5 bases; nucleotides not matched to a gene: 9. CDR1 is SGHVS, CDR2 FNYEAQ, per germline. CDR3 length: 15 residues. CDR3 loop: CASSQRPGQENIQYF. The CDR3 DNA reads as TGTGCCAGCAGCCAACGACCCGGACAGGAAAACATTCAGTACTTC.

This clonotype has just a few counts. The V gene is TRBV5-1, the J gene TRBJ2-1; TRBD1 agrees at 7 bases. The CDR3 has 14 residues. Losses at the gene ends were 3 bases for V and 5 bases for J; bases not matched to a gene: 5. The germline V gene has CDR1 SGHRS and CDR2 YFSETQ. CDR3: CASSSQGLHNEQFF. In nucleotides, the CDR3 is TGCGCCAGCAGCTCACAGGGGTTACACAATGAGCAGTTCTTC.

The V call is TRBV5-6, the J call TRBJ2-3, with 9 bases lining up with TRBD2. CDR3 length: 15 residues. From germline, CDR1 is SGHDT and CDR2 YYEEEE. V was pared by 2 bases and J by 2 bases, with 3 bases of the junction left unmatched. As DNA, the CDR3 is TGTGCCAGCAGCTTTATAGCGGGAGTCACAGATACGCAGTATTTT. Protein sequence: CASSFIAGVTDTQYF.

The sample holds a few counts of this clonotype. CDR3 residues: CASSLPYSGLYEQFF. DNA for the CDR3: TGTGCCAGCAGCCTCCCTTATTCGGGTCTTTATGAGCAGTTCTTC. The J gene is TRBJ2-1, the V gene TRBV3-1; the D is unclear. This CDR3 region has 15 residues. CDR1 and CDR2 (germline): LGHDT, YNNKEL (reference sequence). Trimming removed 4 bases at V and 8 bases at J, with 18 bases between.

The gene calls are TRBV6-9 and TRBJ1-3; no clear D. This CDR3 is 15 amino acids long. Germline V gene lookup returns CDR1 MNHGY and CDR2 SVAAGI. The V gene lost 11 bases and the J gene lost 2 bases, with 19 bases spanning the gap. This CDR3 is CASRGDLPAGNTIYF. CDR3 in DNA: TGTGCCTCTCGGGGTGACTTACCAGCTGGAAACACCATATATTTT.

V and J are TRBV6-5 and TRBJ1-2; TRBD1 matches 9 bases. Germline-derived CDR1 and CDR2 are MNHEY and SVGAGI. V trimming: 5 bases; J trimming: 5 bases; junction bases outside the gene matches: 12. There are 16 residues in the CDR3. CDR3 bases: TGTGCCAGCAGTCACCGGACAGGGGCGGCGGGATATGGCTACACCTTC. Translation gives CASSHRTGAAGYGYTF.

This clonotype appeared a few times. V is TRBV6-1 and J is TRBJ2-7; 10 bases agree with TRBD2. This CDR3 region has 17 residues. The V segment lost 0 bases and the J segment 4 bases; nucleotides outside the gene matches: 9. Germline V gives CDR1 MNHNS, CDR2 SASEGT. CDR3: CASSEARSGGAEYEQYF. The CDR3 region has the DNA TGTGCCAGCAGTGAAGCGCGGAGCGGGGGGGCTGAATACGAGCAGTACTTC.

V usage is TRBV6-5 and J usage is TRBJ2-1; no clear D gene. The CDR3 runs 16 residues. Germline CDR1 MNHEY, CDR2 SVGAGI. V gave up 2 bases and J gave up 0 bases, with 11 bases separating them. The CDR3 region is CASSYGWQSSYNEQFF. DNA for the CDR3: TGTGCCAGCAGTTACGGGTGGCAAAGCTCCTACAATGAGCAGTTCTTC.

The gene calls are TRBV30 and TRBJ2-7, with 7 positions matching TRBD1. The V segment lost 8 bases and the J segment 0 bases; nucleotides outside the gene matches: 4. The CDR3 length is 12 residues. Germline CDR1 GTSNPN, CDR2 SVGIG (reference sequence). For the CDR3, the DNA is TGTGCCGGATACAGGGGCTCCTACGAGCAGTACTTC. Translating gives CAGYRGSYEQYF. Variable domain in full (rest from reference TRBV30 and TRBJ2-7): SQTIHQWPATLVQPVGSPLSLECTVEGTSNPNLYWYRQAAGRGLQLLFYSVGIGQISSEVPQNLSASRPQDRQFILSSKKLLLSDSGFYLCAGYRGSYEQYFGPGTRLTVT.

This clonotype has more than one count but fewer than ten. The rearrangement links TRBV5-1 to TRBJ2-1; D gene unclear. The CDR3 length is 16 residues. CDR1 is SGHRS, CDR2 YFSETQ, per germline. V was pared by 0 bases and J by 0 bases, with 10 bases between. The CDR3 reads CASSLDTPSSYNEQFF. In nucleotides, the CDR3 is TGCGCCAGCAGCTTGGACACCCCGAGCTCCTACAATGAGCAGTTCTTC.

This clonotype was observed at least ten times. The rearrangement links TRBV6-5 to TRBJ2-7, with 12 bases aligning to TRBD1. This CDR3 has 19 residues. The germline gives CDR1 MNHEY, CDR2 SVGAGI. V dropped 5 bases and J dropped 3; count of bases not matched to a gene: 17. For the CDR3, the DNA is TGTGCCAGCAGTCGACAGAGTCCGGGACAGGGGGCGACGAACTACGAGCAGTACTTC. Its protein is CASSRQSPGQGATNYEQYF.

V usage is TRBV12-3 or TRBV12-4 and J usage is TRBJ1-3, with 8 bases identical to TRBD1. The CDR3 has 15 residues. The V gene end was trimmed by 4 bases and the J gene end by 0 bases; junction bases not matched to a gene: 2. In DNA, the CDR3 is TGTGCCAGCAGTTCAACAGGGGGCTCTGGAAACACCATATATTTT. Amino acid sequence: CASSSTGGSGNTIYF.

The gene calls are TRBV7-9 and TRBJ2-5; 8 bases map to TRBD1. This CDR3 is built from 16 residues. Germline assignment: CDR1 SEHNR and CDR2 FQNEAQ (reference sequence). Losses at the gene ends were 4 bases for V and 3 bases for J; bases not matched to a gene: 10. DNA of the CDR3: TGTGCCAGCAGCTCCCCCCCCGCGGACAGGGAAGAGACCCAGTACTTC. Translated, it gives CASSSPPADREETQYF.

For this clonotype: An end of the junction differs from the germline gene, which may be a read error. This rearrangement joins TRBV20-1 to TRBJ1-1, with D perhaps TRBD1 (5 bases). Germline values: CDR1 DFQATT, CDR2 SNEGSKA (reference sequence). The CDR3 is 13 residues long. The CDR3 DNA reads TGCAGTGCTGGGGGTACCCCGAACACTGAAGCTTTATTT. This codes for CSAGGTPNTEALF.

This clonotype was seen only a few times. The chain recombines TRBV7-2 with TRBJ2-1, with 12 bases matching TRBD2. Trimming cost V 1 base and J 7 bases; bases outside gene matches: 5. Germline V lookup: CDR1 SGHTA, CDR2 FQGNSA. CDR3 size: 16 residues. CDR3 sequence reads: CASSLDGTSGWNEQFF. The DNA for the CDR3 is TGTGCCAGCAGCTTAGATGGGACTAGCGGGTGGAATGAGCAGTTCTTC. The full variable domain, with the rest looked up from reference TRBV7-2 and TRBJ2-1, is GAGVSQSPSNKVTEKGKDVELRCDPISGHTALYWYRQSLGQGLEFLIYFQGNSAPDKSGLPSDRFSAERTGGSVSTLTIQRTQQEDSAVYLCASSLDGTSGWNEQFFGPGTRLTVL.

The chain combines TRBV4-1 with TRBJ2-7; no reliable D call. Germline V lookup: CDR1 MGHRA, CDR2 YSYEKL. This CDR3 has 14 residues. V lost 1 base and J lost 1, with 8 bases in between. In nucleotides, the CDR3 is TGCGCCAGCAGCCAAGTCGAAGAATCCTACGAGCAGTACTTC. Protein sequence: CASSQVEESYEQYF.

The genes are TRBV7-9 and TRBJ1-6, with TRBD1 matching 10 bases. The CDR3 loop spans 15 amino acids. V lost 4 bases and J lost 7; bases outside the gene matches: 4. Germline CDR1 is SEHNR and CDR2 is FQNEAQ (reference sequence). The CDR3 region has the DNA TGTGCCAGCAGCTCGCGACAGGGGGCGAATTCACCCCTCCACTTT. Translated, it gives CASSSRQGANSPLHF.

This clonotype was counted a few times. The CDR3 loop is CASSLDVDYGYTF. The CDR3 DNA reads as TGTGCCAGCAGCTTAGATGTGGACTATGGCTACACCTTC. The chain couples TRBV7-9 to TRBJ1-2; D is uncertain. CDR1 is SEHNR and CDR2 is FQNEAQ in the germline V gene (reference sequence). The V gene lost 1 base and the J gene lost 3 bases, with 6 bases spanning the gap. This CDR3 has 13 residues. The full variable domain, completed using reference TRBV7-9 and TRBJ1-2, is DTGVSQNPRHKITKRGQNVTFRCDPISEHNRLYWYRQTLGQGPEFLTYFQNEAQLEKSRLLSDRFSAERPKGSFSTLEIQRTEQGDSAMYLCASSLDVDYGYTFGSGTRLTVV.